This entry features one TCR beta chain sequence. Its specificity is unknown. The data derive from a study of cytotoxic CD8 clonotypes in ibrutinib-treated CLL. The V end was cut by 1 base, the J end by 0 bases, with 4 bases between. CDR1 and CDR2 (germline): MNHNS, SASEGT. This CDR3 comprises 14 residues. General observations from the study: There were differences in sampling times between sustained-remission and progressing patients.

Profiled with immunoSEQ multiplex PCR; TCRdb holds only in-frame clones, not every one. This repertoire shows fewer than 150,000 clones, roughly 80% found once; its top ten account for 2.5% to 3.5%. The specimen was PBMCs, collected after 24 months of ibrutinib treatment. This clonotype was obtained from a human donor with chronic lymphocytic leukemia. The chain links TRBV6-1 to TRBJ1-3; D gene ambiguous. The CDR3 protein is CASSEGFSGNTIYF. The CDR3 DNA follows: TGTGCCAGCAGTGAAGGATTCTCTGGAAACACCATATATTTT.